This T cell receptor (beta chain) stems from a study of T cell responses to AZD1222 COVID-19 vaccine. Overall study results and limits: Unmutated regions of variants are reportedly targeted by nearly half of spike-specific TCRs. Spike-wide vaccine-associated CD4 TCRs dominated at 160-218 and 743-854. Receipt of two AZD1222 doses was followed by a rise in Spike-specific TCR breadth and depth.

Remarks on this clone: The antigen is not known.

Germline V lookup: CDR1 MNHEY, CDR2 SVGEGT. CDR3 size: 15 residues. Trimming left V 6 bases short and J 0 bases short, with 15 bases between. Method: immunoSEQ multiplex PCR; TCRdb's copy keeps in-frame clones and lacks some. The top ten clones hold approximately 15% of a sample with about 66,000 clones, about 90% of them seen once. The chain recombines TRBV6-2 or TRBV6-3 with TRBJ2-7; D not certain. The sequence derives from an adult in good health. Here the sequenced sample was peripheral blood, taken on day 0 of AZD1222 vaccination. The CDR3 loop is CASSPKSWYSYEQYF. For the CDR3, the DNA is TGTGCCAGCAGCCCAAAAAGTTGGTACTCCTACGAGCAGTACTTC.